The source of this T cell receptor beta chain is a study of T cell repertoires in cytomegalovirus infection. Study information: Both recently identified HLA-C-restricted and well-studied HLA-B-restricted CMV epitopes were used in the study. Study conclusions and caveats: Public TCR beta family frequency separated CMV-and-HLA carriers, including in an independent cohort. HLA-C-restricted CMV-specific TCR beta clonotypes prevailed in the ex vivo response.

As regards this clonotype: As yet, its antigen is unknown.

CDR1 is MNHEY, CDR2 SVGAGI, per germline. The CDR3 contains 15 residues. V was trimmed by 5 bases and J by 11 bases, leaving 22 bases between them. Via MiXCR, TCRdb re-called the reads, giving one row per CDR3 protein. The table lists about 830,000 distinct CDR3 sequences, less than 35% of them singletons, with around 12% in the top ten. The chain has TRBV6-5 and TRBJ1-5; maybe TRBD1 (6 bases). This TCR was sampled from a human donor in good health (CMV status not recorded). Some clones in this sample may be carry-over from other donors' samples. Specimen: cultured CD8+ T cells from PBMCs, collected from culture after CMV antigen stimulation. The CDR3 protein is CASSAQRGPLTTQHF. The DNA of the CDR3 is TGTGCCAGCAGTGCCCAACGGGGGCCGCTCACCACCCAGCATTTT.